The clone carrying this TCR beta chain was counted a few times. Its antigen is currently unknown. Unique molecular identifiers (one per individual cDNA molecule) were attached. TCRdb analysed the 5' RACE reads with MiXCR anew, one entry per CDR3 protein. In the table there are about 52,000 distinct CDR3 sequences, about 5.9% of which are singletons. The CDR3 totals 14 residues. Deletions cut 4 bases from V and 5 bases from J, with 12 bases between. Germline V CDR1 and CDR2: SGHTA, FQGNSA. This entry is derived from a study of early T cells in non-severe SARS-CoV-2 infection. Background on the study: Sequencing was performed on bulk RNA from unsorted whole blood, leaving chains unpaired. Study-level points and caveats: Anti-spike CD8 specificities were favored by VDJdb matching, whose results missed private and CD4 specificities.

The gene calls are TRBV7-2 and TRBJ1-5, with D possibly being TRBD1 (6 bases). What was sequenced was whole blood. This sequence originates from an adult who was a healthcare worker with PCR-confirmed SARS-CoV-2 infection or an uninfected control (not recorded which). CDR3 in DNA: TGTGCCAGCAGCTCTACAGGGTACTATCAGCCCCAGCATTTT. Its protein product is CASSSTGYYQPQHF. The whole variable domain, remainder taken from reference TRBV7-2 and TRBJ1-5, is GAGVSQSPSNKVTEKGKDVELRCDPISGHTALYWYRQSLGQGLEFLIYFQGNSAPDKSGLPSDRFSAERTGGSVSTLTIQRTQQEDSAVYLCASSSTGYYQPQHFGDGTRLSIL.